This TCR beta chain was identified during a study of cytomegalovirus exposure and HLA in healthy donors. PCR used 60 Vbeta primers and 13 Jbeta primers. The repertoire was sequenced with immunoSEQ multiplex PCR; TCRdb's copy has only in-frame clones and lacks some. The sample lists over 95,000 clones, about 70% occurring once. Germline V gene sequence: CDR1 SGHRS, CDR2 YFSETQ. The CDR3 totals 12 residues. V lost 2 bases to trimming and J lost 5 bases, with 7 bases between them. Material for sequencing was PBMCs. The rearrangement uses TRBV5-1 and TRBJ2-5, with no clear D. The sequence came from a human donor in good health. CDR3 sequence: CASSFEWETQYF. CDR3 in DNA: TGCGCCAGCAGCTTTGAGTGGGAGACCCAGTACTTC.